One sample yielded the 29 T cell receptor beta chains listed below, sequenced in a study of T cell responses to AZD1222 COVID-19 vaccine. Assay used: immunoSEQ multiplex PCR; TCRdb lists only in-frame clones, some missing. The sample has approximately 100,000 clones, 90% seen once. The sample in question was peripheral blood, obtained on day 0 of AZD1222 vaccination. The receptors were gathered from an adult in good health.

This chain connects TRBV9 to TRBJ2-1; the match to TRBD2 covers 13 bases. After removal of 0 bases from V and 0 bases from J, the junction contained 6 bases not matched to a gene. The CDR3 is made up of 19 amino acids. Germline V gene data show CDR1 as SGDLS and CDR2 as YYNGEE. CDR3 loop: CASSVEGLAGTSSYNEQFF. CDR3 nucleotides: TGTGCCAGCAGCGTAGAGGGACTAGCGGGGACGAGCTCCTACAATGAGCAGTTCTTC.

The chain is built from TRBV12-5 and TRBJ2-2, with 7 positions matching TRBD2. Looked up from germline, CDR1 is LGHNT and CDR2 is FRNRAP. The length of the CDR3 is 17 residues. Unmatched junction bases numbered 10, after V lost 0 bases and J lost 6 bases. The CDR3 protein is CASGLVGLGDKSGELFF. CDR3 in DNA: TGTGCTAGTGGTTTGGTCGGACTAGGGGATAAATCCGGGGAGCTGTTTTTT.

In this sample, this clone turned up once. The chain links TRBV6-5 to TRBJ2-3; 9 bases map to TRBD2. In germline, CDR1 is MNHEY, CDR2 SVGAGI. The V and J ends lost 0 bases and 2 bases, in that order; junction bases with no gene match: 3. The CDR3 sequence is 16 residues long. The CDR3 region has the DNA TGTGCCAGCAGTTACTCGACTAGCGGCTACACAGATACGCAGTATTTT. This codes for CASSYSTSGYTDTQYF.

The rearrangement links TRBV4-1 to TRBJ2-1; D call uncertain. V was trimmed by 4 bases and J by 9 bases, leaving 13 bases between them. In germline, CDR1 is MGHRA, CDR2 YSYEKL. This CDR3 comprises 13 residues. The CDR3 protein is CASSRPGVSEQFF. DNA for the CDR3: TGCGCCAGCAGCCGACCTGGCGTGAGTGAGCAGTTCTTC.

This chain joins TRBV5-4 and TRBJ1-4; D call uncertain. The germline V gene has CDR1 SGHNT and CDR2 YYREEE (reference sequence). CDR3 length: 13 residues. V lost 2 bases and J lost 2, with 4 bases in between. The CDR3 sequence is CASSFGTNEKLFF. The CDR3 DNA reads TGTGCCAGCAGCTTCGGGACTAATGAAAAACTGTTTTTT.

The chain carries TRBV9 and TRBJ2-3; unclear D gene. This CDR3 region has 11 residues. Germline V gene lookup returns CDR1 SGDLS and CDR2 YYNGEE. V was pared by 7 bases and J by 6 bases, with 9 bases between. CDR3 bases: TGTGCCAGCGGCCTGGGGGATACGCAGTATTTT. It yields the protein CASGLGDTQYF.

The genes are TRBV20-1 and TRBJ1-2, with D possibly TRBD1 on 5 matching bases. Germline assignment: CDR1 DFQATT and CDR2 SNEGSKA (reference sequence). Trimming stripped 3 bases from V and 4 bases from J, with 21 bases between. There are 16 residues in the CDR3. The CDR3 here is CSASGGPGSGTYGYTF. The CDR3 bases are TGCAGTGCTAGTGGGGGTCCCGGATCGGGAACCTATGGCTACACCTTC.

The rearrangement uses TRBV19 and TRBJ1-5; 7 bases are a match to TRBD1. The CDR3 has 15 amino acids. The germline gives CDR1 LNHDA, CDR2 SQIVND (reference sequence). Germline trimming cut 3 bases from V and 3 bases from J; bases unmatched to any gene: 5. The CDR3 spells CASSIPTGNNQPQHF. The DNA of the CDR3 is TGTGCCAGTAGTATCCCGACAGGGAACAATCAGCCCCAGCATTTT.

The chain joins TRBV5-1 to TRBJ1-1; the D gene is possibly TRBD1 (6 bases). Trimming stripped 3 bases from V and 6 bases from J, with 15 bases between. This CDR3 comprises 14 residues. Per the germline V gene, CDR1 is SGHRS and CDR2 is YFSETQ. The CDR3 nucleotides read TGCGCCAGCAGCTCACAGGGTTTTAACCCTGAAGCTTTCTTT. Translating it yields CASSSQGFNPEAFF.

The V gene is TRBV6-5, the J gene TRBJ1-5; 7 bases map to TRBD1. Germline V gives CDR1 MNHEY, CDR2 SVGAGI. This CDR3 has 13 residues. Trimming at V came to 5 bases and at J to 7 bases, leaving 5 bases not matched to a gene. The CDR3 here is CASSTRGKQPQHF. The CDR3 nucleotides are TGTGCCAGCAGTACCAGGGGGAAACAGCCCCAGCATTTT.

This chain connects TRBV6-2 or TRBV6-3 to TRBJ2-3; perhaps D is TRBD1 or TRBD2 (5 bases each). Germline-derived CDR1 and CDR2 are MNHEY and SVGEGT. V lost 5 bases, J lost 0 bases, and 12 bases lay in between. This CDR3 is built from 15 residues. The CDR3 reads CASSTRTPSTDTQYF. The CDR3 DNA follows: TGTGCCAGCAGTACTAGGACACCTAGCACAGATACGCAGTATTTT.

This clone showed up just once. This chain uses TRBV6-5 with TRBJ1-1, with 7 nucleotides matching TRBD1. Losses at the gene ends were 2 bases for V and 3 bases for J; bases not matched to a gene: 0. CDR1 and CDR2 (germline): MNHEY, SVGAGI. The CDR3 contains 13 residues. CDR3: CASSYTGDTEAFF. For the CDR3, the DNA is TGTGCCAGCAGTTACACAGGGGACACTGAAGCTTTCTTT.

The chain carries TRBV19 and TRBJ2-1, with D unclear. Trimming removed 1 base at V and 7 bases at J, with 11 bases between. The germline CDR1 and CDR2 sequences are LNHDA and SQIVND (reference sequence). The CDR3 runs to 14 residues. The CDR3 DNA follows: TGTGCCAGTAGTATAGGTAATAGCAGGAATGAGCAGTTCTTC. Residues: CASSIGNSRNEQFF.

In DNA, the CDR3 is TGTGCCAGCAGCTCCTCTAGGGGGGAAGAGACCCAGTACTTC. Translation: CASSSSRGEETQYF. This chain joins TRBV7-2 and TRBJ2-5; the D call may be TRBD1 or TRBD2 (6 bases each). The CDR3 runs to 14 residues. Trimming cost V 4 bases and J 3 bases, with 12 bases left between them. Germline V lookup: CDR1 SGHTA, CDR2 FQGNSA.

The V call is TRBV12-2, the J call TRBJ1-2. TRBV12-2 is classified as a pseudogene. This CDR3 region has 15 residues. The CDR3 is CASRIGRQTPYGYTF. CDR3 bases: TGTGCAAGTCGTATCGGGAGGCAGACGCCTTATGGCTACACCTTC.

V and J are TRBV6-5 and TRBJ1-2; D is uncertain. V was trimmed by 8 bases and J by 8 bases, leaving 12 bases between them. This CDR3 has 11 amino acids. CDR1 is MNHEY, CDR2 SVGAGI, per germline. The CDR3 nucleotides read TGTGCCAGCGGCCTACATGAGGGCTACACCTTC. Amino acids: CASGLHEGYTF.

This chain connects TRBV28 to TRBJ1-3; D is ambiguous. This CDR3 comprises 11 residues. The V end lost 11 bases, the J end lost 2 bases, and 7 bases lay between the germline ends. In germline, CDR1 is MDHEN, CDR2 SYDVKM. In DNA form, the CDR3 reads TGTGCCGGTCATGCTGGAAACACCATATATTTT. This gives the protein CAGHAGNTIYF.

The gene calls are TRBV5-1 and TRBJ2-1, with 7 positions matching TRBD1. CDR1 and CDR2 (germline): SGHRS, YFSETQ. This CDR3 contains 12 residues. With 2 bases clipped from V and 7 bases from J, the junction kept 0 bases outside the gene matches. The CDR3: CASSLQGNEQFF. In DNA form, the CDR3 reads TGCGCCAGCAGCTTACAGGGGAATGAGCAGTTCTTC.

The chain has TRBV19 and TRBJ1-6; no firm D call. Germline V lookup: CDR1 LNHDA, CDR2 SQIVND (reference sequence). Trimming cost V 5 bases and J 0 bases, with 17 bases left between them. The CDR3 is made up of 18 amino acids. CDR3 nucleotides: TGTGCCAGTAGTTCTCTTAGCGGCGGGAGCTCCTATAATTCACCCCTCCACTTT. Translating it yields CASSSLSGGSSYNSPLHF.

The rearrangement joins TRBV2 to TRBJ2-5; 13 nucleotides agree with TRBD2. With V trimmed by 6 bases and J by 4 bases, 8 bases remained unmatched. The CDR3 runs 16 residues. Germline CDR1 is SNHLY and CDR2 is FYNNEI. The CDR3 here is CASRPTGLAGAETQYF. In DNA form, the CDR3 reads TGTGCCAGCAGACCTACCGGACTAGCGGGGGCAGAGACCCAGTACTTC.

The genes are TRBV3-1 (or the pseudogene TRBV3-2) and TRBJ1-4; no reliable D call. The germline CDR1 and CDR2 sequences are LGHDT and YNNKEL (reference sequence). V shed 3 bases and J shed 0 bases, with 11 bases lying between them. This CDR3 contains 16 residues. CDR3 in amino acids: CASSHGLGPTNEKLFF. The CDR3 DNA sequence: TGTGCCAGCAGCCACGGACTTGGCCCAACTAATGAAAAACTGTTTTTT.

The chain carries TRBV28 and TRBJ1-3; the match to TRBD1 covers 9 bases. This CDR3 has 16 amino acids. The germline V gene has CDR1 MDHEN and CDR2 SYDVKM. The trim removed 7 bases at V and 4 bases at J, leaving 11 bases unmatched. In DNA, the CDR3 is TGTGCCAGCACTGTTCCGGGACAGGGCGCGGGAAACACCATATATTTT. This translates into CASTVPGQGAGNTIYF.

The CDR3 nucleotides read TGTGCCAGCAGCTTACCCGGGAGTTCACCCCTCCACTTT. Residues: CASSLPGSSPLHF. The genes are TRBV7-9 and TRBJ1-6, with D unresolved. Germline assignment: CDR1 SEHNR and CDR2 FQNEAQ (reference sequence). The CDR3 spans 13 residues. V lost 2 bases, J lost 9 bases, and 8 bases lay in between.

The rearrangement links TRBV5-1 to TRBJ2-3, with TRBD2 identical over 9 bases. The V and J ends lost 2 bases and 5 bases, in that order; junction bases with no gene match: 9. This CDR3 is built from 16 residues. CDR1 is SGHRS and CDR2 is YFSETQ in the germline V gene. The CDR3 DNA is TGCGCCAGCAGCTTTTCTGGCGGGGGGGGAGGAGATACGCAGTATTTT. This translates into CASSFSGGGGGDTQYF.

The gene calls are TRBV25-1 and TRBJ1-2; D unclear. Trimming took off 4 bases at V and 8 bases at J, with 8 bases between the two ends. In germline, CDR1 is MGHDK, CDR2 SYGVNS. The length of the CDR3 is 11 residues. CDR3 DNA: TGTGCCAGCAGTGCCGGGTACGGCTACACCTTC. It is translated as CASSAGYGYTF.

The rearrangement uses TRBV7-9 and TRBJ2-3, with TRBD2 matching 10 bases. CDR3 length: 17 residues. V dropped 2 bases and J dropped 3; count of bases not matched to a gene: 8. Germline-derived CDR1 and CDR2 are SEHNR and FQNEAQ (reference sequence). CDR3 nucleotide sequence: TGTGCCAGCAGCTTAAGGGCTAGCGGGGGCGGGACAGATACGCAGTATTTT. Protein sequence: CASSLRASGGGTDTQYF. Variable domain in full (rest from reference TRBV7-9 and TRBJ2-3): DTGVSQNPRHKITKRGQNVTFRCDPISEHNRLYWYRQTLGQGPEFLTYFQNEAQLEKSRLLSDRFSAERPKGSFSTLEIQRTEQGDSAMYLCASSLRASGGGTDTQYFGPGTRLTVL.

The genes are TRBV7-2 and TRBJ1-2; a weak D match, TRBD1 (6 bases). CDR1 is SGHTA and CDR2 is FQGNSA in the germline V gene. Trimming took off 0 bases at V and 4 bases at J, with 15 bases between the two ends. The CDR3 contains 16 residues. CDR3 in DNA: TGTGCCAGCAGCTTAGCGCACCAGGGGCAATCCTATGGCTACACCTTC. Protein product: CASSLAHQGQSYGYTF.

This chain connects TRBV9 to TRBJ1-4, with 9 bases lining up with TRBD1. V was pared by 3 bases and J by 2 bases, with 5 bases of the junction left unmatched. The CDR3 covers 16 residues. The germline V gene encodes CDR1 SGDLS and CDR2 YYNGEE. CDR3: CASSATGGATNEKLFF. The CDR3 nucleotides read TGTGCCAGCAGCGCGACAGGGGGAGCGACTAATGAAAAACTGTTTTTT. Full variable domain (missing parts from reference TRBV9 and TRBJ1-4): DSGVTQTPKHLITATGQRVTLRCSPRSGDLSVYWYQQSLDQGLQFLIQYYNGEERAKGNILERFSAQQFPDLHSELNLSSLELGDSALYFCASSATGGATNEKLFFGSGTQLSVL.

This sequence joins TRBV12-5 and TRBJ2-2; D not certain. The ends were cut back, 7 bases at V and 2 bases at J, with 5 bases in the middle. This CDR3 is built from 12 residues. Germline values: CDR1 LGHNT, CDR2 FRNRAP. This CDR3 reads CASAPNTGELFF. CDR3 nucleotides: TGTGCTAGTGCCCCCAACACCGGGGAGCTGTTTTTT. Using reference TRBV12-5 and TRBJ2-2 for the parts outside the CDR3, the full variable domain is DARVTQTPRHKVTEMGQEVTMRCQPILGHNTVFWYRQTMMQGLELLAYFRNRAPLDDSGMPKDRFSAEMPDATLATLKIQPSEPRDSAVYFCASAPNTGELFFGEGSRLTVL.